These T cell receptor beta chains were read from a single sample in a study of cytomegalovirus exposure and HLA in healthy donors. Using immunoSEQ multiplex PCR, the repertoire was profiled, and TCRdb retains in-frame clones only, with some absent. The sample data list 100,000 to 150,000 clones. Sequencing was carried out using PBMCs. The receptors were gathered from a man between 18 and 35 years old in good health and CMV-seronegative. The CDR3 runs from the conserved cysteine through the conserved F or W. A D gene is named only where the DNA matches it firmly.

D gene | J gene | V gene | CDR3 DNA | CDR3 protein
. | TRBJ1-5 | TRBV5-6 | TGTGCCAGCAGCTTGATCCAGGGCTCACCCCAGCATTTT | CASSLIQGSPQHF
. | TRBJ1-1 | TRBV15 | TGTGCCACGGGAGGGGTTGTTGGGACTGAAGCTTTCTTT | CATGGVVGTEAFF
. | TRBJ1-2 | TRBV5-4 | TGTGCCAGCAGCTTGGGGTTGACAGCGAACTATGGCTACACCTTC | CASSLGLTANYGYTF
. | TRBJ1-6 | TRBV7-9 | TGTGCCAGCAGCTCGTGGGGCCCTAATTCTGCTTATAATTCACCCCTCCACTTT | CASSSWGPNSAYNSPLHF
TRBD1 | TRBJ1-1 | TRBV19 | TGTGCCAGTAACCCCGGGACAGGGTCGGTCACTGAAGCTTTCTTT | CASNPGTGSVTEAFF
. | TRBJ1-5 | TRBV27 | TGTGCCAGCAGGGTCCAGGGTCCCAATCAGCCCCAGCATTTT | CASRVQGPNQPQHF
. | TRBJ1-2 | TRBV15 | TGTGCCACCAGCGGCCCTTCAGGGATTGCGGATGGGAATGGCTACACCTTC | CATSGPSGIADGNGYTF
. | TRBJ2-1 | TRBV30 | TGTGCCTGGAGACAGGGCTCCTACAATGAGCAGTTCTTC | CAWRQGSYNEQFF
. | TRBJ2-2 | TRBV5-1 | TGCGCCAGCAGGCCAGGGCCGAACACCGGGGAGCTGTTTTTT | CASRPGPNTGELFF
. | TRBJ1-1 | TRBV19 | TGTGCCAGTAGTATAGACCTGACGCGGGGGACTGAAGCTTTCTTT | CASSIDLTRGTEAFF
. | TRBJ2-3 | TRBV7-9 | TGTGCCAGCAGCTTAATAAGCAGCACAGATACGCAGTATTTT | CASSLISSTDTQYF
TRBD1 | TRBJ1-4 | TRBV19 | TGTGCCAGTAGTCCAGGGGACAGGGTAAATGAAAAACTGTTTTTT | CASSPGDRVNEKLFF
. | TRBJ2-1 | TRBV5-1 | TGCGCCAGCAGCTTGGGGACAGACTACAATGAGCAGTTCTTC | CASSLGTDYNEQFF
. | TRBJ1-1 | TRBV19 | TGTGCCAGTTGGACCGGGACACTGAACACTGAAGCTTTCTTT | CASWTGTLNTEAFF
. | TRBJ1-5 | TRBV19 | TGTGCCAGTAGTATCTTAGAGGGGGGCAATCAGCCCCAGCATTTT | CASSILEGGNQPQHF
. | TRBJ1-2 | TRBV19 | TGTGCCAGTAGTCGTATTGGGGGCTACGAGGGCTACACCTTC | CASSRIGGYEGYTF
. | TRBJ1-2 | TRBV19 | TGTGCCAGTAGGACCGGGATCTATGGCTACACCTTC | CASRTGIYGYTF
TRBD1 | TRBJ2-7 | TRBV2 | TGTGCCAGCAGTGAACTGAGGGACAGGGGAGGCGAGCAGTACTTC | CASSELRDRGGEQYF
. | TRBJ2-7 | TRBV5-1 | TGCGCCAGCACCCGGGACACCCCCTACGAGCAGTACTTC | CASTRDTPYEQYF
. | TRBJ1-6 | TRBV5-6 | TGTGCCAGCAGCCCAGGGTTCTCACCCCTCCACTTT | CASSPGFSPLHF
TRBD1 | TRBJ2-1 | TRBV27 | TGTGCCAGCAGACCCGCTGGGGACAGCTCCTACAATGAGCAGTTCTTC | CASRPAGDSSYNEQFF
. | TRBJ1-1 | TRBV7-8 | TGTGCCAGCACCCACAACCAGGGCCCACTGCCCGGGAACACTGAAGCTTTCTTT | CASTHNQGPLPGNTEAFF
. | TRBJ2-7 | TRBV5-6 | TGTGCCAGCAGCTTGCGAGATCCCCTCGAGCAGTACTTC | CASSLRDPLEQYF
TRBD1 | TRBJ1-2 | TRBV5-4 | TGTGCCAGCAGCCCGGCCGGGGGACAGGGCCCTTCTAGTTTCTACACCTTC | CASSPAGGQGPSSFYTF
. | TRBJ1-2 | TRBV3-1/TRBV3-2 | TGTGCCAGCAGCCCGTTTACAACCTTC | CASSPFTTF
TRBD1 | TRBJ1-1 | TRBV2 | TGTGCCAGCAGCCTGGACAGGGTTGGTACTGAAGCTTTCTTT | CASSLDRVGTEAFF
TRBD2 | TRBJ2-3 | TRBV19 | TGTGCCAGTAGTATTAGCGGGGGGGAGGGGGATACGCAGTATTTT | CASSISGGEGDTQYF
TRBD2 | TRBJ2-7 | TRBV2 | TGTGCCAGCTCCGGGACTAGCGGGAGTGGGGAGCAGTACTTC | CASSGTSGSGEQYF
TRBD2 | TRBJ2-7 | TRBV30 | TGTGCCTGGAGTGTCTCAATAGCGGGGCCCTCCTACGAGCAGTACTTC | CAWSVSIAGPSYEQYF
. | TRBJ2-7 | TRBV13 | TGTGCCAGCACCCCGGACAGTTCCCCCGAGCAGTACTTC | CASTPDSSPEQYF
. | TRBJ1-3 | TRBV5-1 | TGCGCCAGCAGTCTTACAGGGAACTCTGGAAACACCATATATTTT | CASSLTGNSGNTIYF
. | TRBJ1-1 | TRBV5-6 | TGTGCCAGCTCCGGGAGTTTGAACACTGAAGCTTTCTTT | CASSGSLNTEAFF
. | TRBJ2-7 | TRBV28 | TGTGCCAGCATAGGGGCAGGGCTCTCCTACGAGCAGTACTTC | CASIGAGLSYEQYF
TRBD1 | TRBJ2-1 | TRBV10-1 | TGCGCCAGCAGTGAGTTAAGGACAGGGATGTCGAATGAGCAGTTCTTC | CASSELRTGMSNEQFF
TRBD1 | TRBJ2-7 | TRBV5-1 | TGCGCCAGCAGCCGAGGGCAACAGGACAGGCAACCCTACGAGCAGTACTTC | CASSRGQQDRQPYEQYF
. | TRBJ2-5 | TRBV29-1 | TGCAGCGTTGAAGAGCCCAGGGCGATGCCCGAGTACTTC | CSVEEPRAMPEYF
. | TRBJ1-1 | TRBV6-5 | TGTGCCGCAGGGGAAATGGGAGTGAACACTGAAGCTTTCTTT | CAAGEMGVNTEAFF
. | TRBJ1-2 | TRBV5-6 | TGTGCCAGCAGCTTGACAGTTACGGGGGGCTACACCTTC | CASSLTVTGGYTF
. | TRBJ2-7 | TRBV6-1 | TGTGCCAGCAGTGAAATTGCCACTTCCTACGAGCAGTACTTC | CASSEIATSYEQYF
TRBD1 | TRBJ1-3 | TRBV5-1 | TGCGCCAGCAGCTCAGAACCGAGGGACAAGCCCCAGGGGGACACCATATATTTT | CASSSEPRDKPQGDTIYF
. | TRBJ2-1 | TRBV7-6 | TGTGCCAGCAGCAATCTGGGGCATGAGCAGTTCTTC | CASSNLGHEQFF
. | TRBJ2-1 | TRBV4-1 | TGCGCCAGCAGCCATGAGACAGTCAATGAGCAGTTCTTC | CASSHETVNEQFF
. | TRBJ1-2 | TRBV5-1 | TGCGCCAGCAGCTTGACGGAGGCCCGAAACTATGGCTACACCTTC | CASSLTEARNYGYTF
. | TRBJ1-4 | TRBV10-1 | TGCGCCAGCAGTGAGTCAAGGGAGAAACTGTTTTTT | CASSESREKLFF
. | TRBJ1-4 | TRBV21-1 | TGTGCCAGCAGCAAGGGGTGGGACAGGCACGAAAAACTGTTTTTT | CASSKGWDRHEKLFF
TRBD1 | TRBJ1-2 | TRBV2 | TGTGCCAGCAGCGGGACAGGGTTGTCTGGCTACACCTTC | CASSGTGLSGYTF
. | TRBJ1-1 | TRBV18 | TGTGCCAGCTCGACAGTAAACACTGAAGCTTTCTTT | CASSTVNTEAFF